The present TCR beta chain was sequenced within a study of OX40 agonist ivuxolimab in advanced cancers. Study details: The dose-escalation cohort was about 80% male, with a mean age of around 60 years, ranging roughly 20 to 90. Study-wide results and caveats: The 0.1-3.0 mg/kg partial responders had among the lowest clonal expansion.

As to this clone: Its antigen is still unknown.

In germline, CDR1 is SGHAT, CDR2 FQNNGV. V was pared by 4 bases and J by 4 bases, with 5 bases between. The CDR3 runs 11 residues. Here immunoSEQ multiplex PCR was the method, and the copy in TCRdb shows in-frame clones only, minus some. This sample has fewer than 60,000 clones, with less than 90% found just once. Sequenced material: CD4+ or CD8+ T cells sorted from blood, taken in a trial of the OX40 agonist ivuxolimab. This TCR was sampled from an adult with an advanced solid tumor such as melanoma, head and neck, liver or kidney cancer. The chain carries TRBV11-2 and TRBJ2-7, with D hard to call. This CDR3 reads CASSSGYEQYF. The CDR3 DNA reads TGTGCCAGCAGCTCCGGGTACGAGCAGTACTTC.